This T cell receptor beta chain was profiled in a study of neoadjuvant anti-PD-1 for oral cavity cancer. Measured with immunoSEQ multiplex PCR; TCRdb has only the in-frame clones, and not every one. The sample yields around 70,000 clones, approximately 84% seen once. Time point specified: after neoadjuvant nivolumab, at surgical resection. The CDR3 covers 14 residues. Germline CDR1 reads SGHDT; CDR2 reads YYEEEE. With 0 bases removed from V and 3 bases from J, the gap between germline ends came to 9 bases. This sequence originates from a person aged 35-80 years with oral cavity squamous cell carcinoma. Sequenced material: PBMCs, taken after nivolumab (anti-PD-1) treatment. V usage is TRBV5-6 and J usage is TRBJ1-2; D is unresolved. The CDR3 sequence: CASSLEGGHYGYTF. CDR3 nucleotides: TGTGCCAGCAGCTTGGAAGGAGGCCACTATGGCTACACCTTC.